The clone carrying this T cell receptor beta chain showed up just once. The antigen remains undetermined. There are 17 residues in the CDR3. In germline, CDR1 is SGHDT, CDR2 YYEEEE. V dropped 0 bases and J dropped 6; count of bases not matched to a gene: 12. The data originate from a study of human T cells and chemical hapten exposure. Study-wide findings and caveats: Having alopecia, the donors may differ immunologically from healthy people. The study found that DPC sensitization did not change TCRs above 1 in 1000 frequency.

The sample's time point: pre-sensitization, week 0. The sample's treatment: therapeutic diphenylcyclopropenone sensitization with weekly scalp DPC. TCRdb re-called the RACE reads with MiXCR, one entry per CDR3 protein. The repertoire holds around 380,000 distinct CDR3 sequences, with 5.5% as singletons. V and J are TRBV5-6 and TRBJ2-1, with 7 bases identical to TRBD2. The sequence derives from a young woman with alopecia areata. Some clones in this sample may be carry-over from other donors' samples. The sequencing used whole blood, collected in connection with sensitization to the hapten diphenylcyclopropenone (DPC). The CDR3 sequence: CASSLVVIRGGANEQFF. In nucleotides, the CDR3 is TGTGCCAGCAGCTTGGTAGTAATTCGGGGAGGGGCCAATGAGCAGTTCTTC.